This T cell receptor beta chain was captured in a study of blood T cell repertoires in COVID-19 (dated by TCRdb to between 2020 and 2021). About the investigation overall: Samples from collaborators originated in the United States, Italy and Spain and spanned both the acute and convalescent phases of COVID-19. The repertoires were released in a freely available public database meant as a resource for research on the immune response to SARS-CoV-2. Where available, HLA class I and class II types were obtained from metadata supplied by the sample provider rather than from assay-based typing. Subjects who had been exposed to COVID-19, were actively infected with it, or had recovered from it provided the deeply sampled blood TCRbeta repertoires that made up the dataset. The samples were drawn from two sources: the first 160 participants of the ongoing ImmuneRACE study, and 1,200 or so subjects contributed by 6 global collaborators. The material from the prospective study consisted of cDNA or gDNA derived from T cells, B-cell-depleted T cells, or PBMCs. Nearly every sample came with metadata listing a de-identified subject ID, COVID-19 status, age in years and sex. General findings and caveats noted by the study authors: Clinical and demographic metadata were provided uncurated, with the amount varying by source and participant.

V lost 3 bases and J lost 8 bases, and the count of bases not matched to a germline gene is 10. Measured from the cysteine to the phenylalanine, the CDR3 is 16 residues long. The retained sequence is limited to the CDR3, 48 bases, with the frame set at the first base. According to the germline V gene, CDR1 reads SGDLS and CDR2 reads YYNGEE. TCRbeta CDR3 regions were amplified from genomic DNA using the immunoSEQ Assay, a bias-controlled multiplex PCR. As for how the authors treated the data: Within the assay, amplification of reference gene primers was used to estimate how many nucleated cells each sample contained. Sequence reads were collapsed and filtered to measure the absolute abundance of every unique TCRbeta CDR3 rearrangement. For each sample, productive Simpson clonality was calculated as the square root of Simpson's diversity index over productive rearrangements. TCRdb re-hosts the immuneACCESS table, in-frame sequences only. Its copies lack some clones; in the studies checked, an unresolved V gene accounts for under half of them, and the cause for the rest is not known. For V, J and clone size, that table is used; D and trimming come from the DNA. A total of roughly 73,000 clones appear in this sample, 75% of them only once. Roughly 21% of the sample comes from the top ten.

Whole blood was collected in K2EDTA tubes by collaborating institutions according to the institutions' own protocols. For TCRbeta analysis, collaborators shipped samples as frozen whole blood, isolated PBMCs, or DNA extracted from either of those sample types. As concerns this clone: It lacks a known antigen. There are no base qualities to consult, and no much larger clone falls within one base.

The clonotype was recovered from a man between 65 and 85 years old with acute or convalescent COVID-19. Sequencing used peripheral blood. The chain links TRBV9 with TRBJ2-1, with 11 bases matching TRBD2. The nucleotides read TGTGCCAGCAGCGGATCAACTAGCGGGAGCGGCTATGAGCAGTTCTTC. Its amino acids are CASSGSTSGSGYEQFF. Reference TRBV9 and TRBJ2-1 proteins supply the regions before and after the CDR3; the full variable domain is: DSGVTQTPKHLITATGQRVTLRCSPRSGDLSVYWYQQSLDQGLQFLIQYYNGEERAKGNILERFSAQQFPDLHSELNLSSLELGDSALYFCASSGSTSGSGYEQFFGPGTRLTVL.